This T cell receptor (beta chain) originates from a study of technical replicates of blood from a handful of donors. Sequencing was performed with immunoSEQ multiplex PCR; in TCRdb, only in-frame clones are kept and a portion is missing. The sample has about 84,000 clones; 95% to 98% are singletons. This CDR3 contains 16 residues. Looked up from germline, CDR1 is MNHEY and CDR2 is SVGAGI. Trimming pared 2 bases from V and 6 bases from J, leaving 18 bases between. This clonotype was obtained from a human donor in good health. This chain joins TRBV6-5 and TRBJ2-3; a weak D match, TRBD1 (6 bases). The sequenced sample was T cells isolated from PBMCs. The CDR3 spells CASSYTGTRGWDTQYF. CDR3 nucleotide sequence: TGTGCCAGCAGTTACACAGGGACGAGGGGGTGGGATACGCAGTATTTT.